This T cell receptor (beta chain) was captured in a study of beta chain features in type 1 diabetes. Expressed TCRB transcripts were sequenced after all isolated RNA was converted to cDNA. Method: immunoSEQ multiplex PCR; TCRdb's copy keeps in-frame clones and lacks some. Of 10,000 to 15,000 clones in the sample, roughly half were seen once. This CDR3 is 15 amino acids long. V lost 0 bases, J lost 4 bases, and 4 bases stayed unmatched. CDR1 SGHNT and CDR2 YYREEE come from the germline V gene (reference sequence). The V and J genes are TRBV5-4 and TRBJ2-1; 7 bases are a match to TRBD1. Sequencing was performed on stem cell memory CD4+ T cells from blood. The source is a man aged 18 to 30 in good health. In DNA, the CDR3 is TGTGCCAGCAGCTTGGAGGGGGCTAGTTACAATGAGCAGTTCTTC. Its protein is CASSLEGASYNEQFF.